This record covers a single T cell receptor (beta chain). The target antigen is unknown. The sample comes from a study of T cells in localized non-small cell lung cancer. The V gene's germline CDR1 is GTSNPN and CDR2 SVGIG (reference sequence). The CDR3 consists of 12 residues. The ends were cut back, 5 bases at V and 5 bases at J, with 13 bases in the middle. The method was immunoSEQ multiplex PCR; TCRdb's version includes in-frame clones alone and lacks a portion of them. The table records just under 80,000 clones, 70% to 90% of them present only once. General study points: Heterogeneity is still possible, as just one tumor region was sequenced. Uninvolved adjacent lung had higher T cell clonality than tumor and all other tissues. Median detection of top 100 tumor clones in adjacent lung was approximately 50 clones.

The chain carries TRBV30 and TRBJ2-7; a possible D gene is TRBD1 (6 bases). The source material was peripheral blood, sampled before any cancer treatment. This clonotype was obtained from a female donor aged 60 or older with stage I lung adenocarcinoma. CDR3 bases: TGTGCCTGGGACCAGGGGCGAAACGAGCAGTACTTC. Amino acids: CAWDQGRNEQYF.